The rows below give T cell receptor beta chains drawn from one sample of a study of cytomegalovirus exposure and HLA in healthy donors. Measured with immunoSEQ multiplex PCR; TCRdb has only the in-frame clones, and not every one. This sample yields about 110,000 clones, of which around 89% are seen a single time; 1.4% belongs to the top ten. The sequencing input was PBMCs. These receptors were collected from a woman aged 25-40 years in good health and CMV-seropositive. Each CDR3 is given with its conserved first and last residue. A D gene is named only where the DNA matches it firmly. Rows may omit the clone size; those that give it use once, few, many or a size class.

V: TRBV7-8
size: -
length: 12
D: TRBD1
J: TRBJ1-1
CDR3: CASSLDRAEAFF
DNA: TGTGCCAGCAGCCTGGACAGGGCTGAAGCTTTCTTT

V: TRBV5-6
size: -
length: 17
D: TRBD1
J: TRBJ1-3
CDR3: CASSVFAGTGSGNTIYF
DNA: TGTGCCAGCAGCGTTTTCGCCGGGACAGGGTCTGGAAACACCATATATTTT

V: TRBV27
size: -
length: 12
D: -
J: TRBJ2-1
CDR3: CASSPPGGEQFF
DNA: TGTGCCAGCAGTCCTCCCGGGGGTGAGCAGTTCTTC

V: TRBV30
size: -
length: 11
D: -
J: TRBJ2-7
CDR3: CAYRVVYEQYF
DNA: TGTGCCTACAGGGTAGTCTACGAGCAGTACTTC

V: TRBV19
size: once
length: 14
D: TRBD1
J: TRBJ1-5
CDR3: CASSGTGGNQPQHF
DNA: TGTGCCAGTTCCGGGACAGGGGGCAATCAGCCCCAGCATTTT

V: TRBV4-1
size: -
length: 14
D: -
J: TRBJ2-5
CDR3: CASSQGPSQETQYF
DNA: TGCGCCAGCAGCCAAGGGCCCAGCCAAGAGACCCAGTACTTC

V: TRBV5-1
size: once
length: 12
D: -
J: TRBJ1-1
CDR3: CASRTGNTEAFF
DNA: TGCGCCAGCAGGACAGGGAACACTGAAGCTTTCTTT

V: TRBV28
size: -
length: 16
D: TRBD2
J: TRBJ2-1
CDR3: CASSLLAGGPLNEQFF
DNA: TGTGCCAGCAGTTTATTAGCGGGAGGGCCATTAAATGAGCAGTTCTTC

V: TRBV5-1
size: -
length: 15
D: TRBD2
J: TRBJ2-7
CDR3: CASSLGGSGSREQYF
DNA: TGCGCCAGCAGCTTGGGAGGTAGCGGGAGTCGCGAGCAGTACTTC

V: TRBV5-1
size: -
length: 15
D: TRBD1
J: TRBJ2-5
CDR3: CASSLGTGGAETQYF
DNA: TGCGCCAGCAGCTTGGGGACAGGGGGCGCAGAGACCCAGTACTTC

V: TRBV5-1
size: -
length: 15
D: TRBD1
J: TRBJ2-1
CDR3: CASSLGTGGSNEQFF
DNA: TGCGCCAGCAGCTTGGGGACAGGGGGCTCCAATGAGCAGTTCTTC

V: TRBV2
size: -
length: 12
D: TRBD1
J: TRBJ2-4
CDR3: CASRATGVLQYF
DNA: TGTGCCAGCAGGGCGACAGGGGTACTTCAGTACTTC

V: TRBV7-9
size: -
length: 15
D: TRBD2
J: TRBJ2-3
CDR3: CASSPQAGGTDTQYF
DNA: TGTGCCAGCAGCCCCCAGGCGGGGGGGACAGATACGCAGTATTTT

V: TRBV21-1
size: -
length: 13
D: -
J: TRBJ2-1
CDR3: CASSRTSKGEQFF
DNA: TGTGCCAGCAGCAGAACTAGTAAGGGTGAGCAGTTCTTC

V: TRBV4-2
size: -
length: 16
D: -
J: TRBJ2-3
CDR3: CASSQEASPRTDTQYF
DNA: TGTGCCAGCAGCCAAGAGGCTAGTCCCCGCACAGATACGCAGTATTTT

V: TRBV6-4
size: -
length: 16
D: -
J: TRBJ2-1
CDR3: CASSDSLQAPSNEQFF
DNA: TGTGCCAGCAGTGACTCCCTTCAGGCCCCAAGCAATGAGCAGTTCTTC

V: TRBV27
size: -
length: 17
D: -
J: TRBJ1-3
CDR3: CASSLSTGTGPGNTIYF
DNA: TGTGCCAGCAGTTTATCTACCGGGACTGGCCCTGGAAACACCATATATTTT

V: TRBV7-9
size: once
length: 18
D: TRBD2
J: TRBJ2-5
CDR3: CASSDPAASGDYQETQYF
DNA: TGTGCCAGCAGCGATCCGGCGGCGAGCGGGGATTACCAAGAGACCCAGTACTTC

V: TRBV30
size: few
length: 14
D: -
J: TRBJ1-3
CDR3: CAGTTGSSGNTIYF
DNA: TGTGCCGGAACCACAGGGAGCTCTGGAAACACCATATATTTT

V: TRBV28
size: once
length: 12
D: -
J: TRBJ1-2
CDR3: CASSPLSNGYTF
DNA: TGTGCCAGCAGTCCACTTTCAAATGGCTACACCTTC

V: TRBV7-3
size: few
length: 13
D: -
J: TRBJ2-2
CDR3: CASSSSVTGELFF
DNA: TGTGCCAGCAGCTCCTCAGTGACCGGGGAGCTGTTTTTT

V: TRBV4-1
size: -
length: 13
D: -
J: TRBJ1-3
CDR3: CASSSPGGNTIYF
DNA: TGCGCCAGCAGCTCACCAGGCGGAAACACCATATATTTT

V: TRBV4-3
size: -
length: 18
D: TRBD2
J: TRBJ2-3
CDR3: CASSQDLLAGGLADTQYF
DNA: TGCGCCAGCAGCCAAGATCTCCTAGCGGGGGGGCTGGCAGATACGCAGTATTTT

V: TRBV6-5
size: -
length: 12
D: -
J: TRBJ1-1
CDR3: CASSYGGTEAFF
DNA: TGTGCCAGCAGTTACGGAGGGACTGAAGCTTTCTTT

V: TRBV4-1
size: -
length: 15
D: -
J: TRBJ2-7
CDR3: CASSQGTTPNYEQYF
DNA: TGCGCCAGCAGCCAAGGGACAACTCCGAACTACGAGCAGTACTTC

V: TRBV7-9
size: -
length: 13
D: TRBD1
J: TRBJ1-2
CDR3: CASSRQGLNGYTF
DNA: TGTGCCAGCAGCCGACAGGGGCTCAATGGCTACACCTTC

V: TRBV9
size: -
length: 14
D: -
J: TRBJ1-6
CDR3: CASSVGGLNSPLHF
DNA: TGTGCCAGCAGCGTAGGAGGACTCAATTCACCCCTCCACTTT

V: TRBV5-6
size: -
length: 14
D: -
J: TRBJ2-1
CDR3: CASSLGSFPNEQFF
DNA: TGTGCCAGCAGCTTGGGTTCGTTCCCCAATGAGCAGTTCTTC

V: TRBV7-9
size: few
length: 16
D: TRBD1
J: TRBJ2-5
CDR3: CASSLGQGIIQETQYF
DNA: TGTGCCAGCAGCCTGGGACAGGGAATTATCCAAGAGACCCAGTACTTC

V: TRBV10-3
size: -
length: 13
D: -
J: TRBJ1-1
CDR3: CATVPGAVGEAFF
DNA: TGTGCCACCGTTCCAGGGGCGGTGGGTGAAGCTTTCTTT

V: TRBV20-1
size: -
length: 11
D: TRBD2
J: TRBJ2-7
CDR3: CSAERGNEQYF
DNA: TGCAGTGCAGAGCGGGGTAACGAGCAGTACTTC

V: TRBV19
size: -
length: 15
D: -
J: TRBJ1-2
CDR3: CASSMLGQGSYGYTF
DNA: TGTGCCAGTAGTATGTTGGGGCAGGGTTCCTATGGCTACACCTTC